This T cell receptor beta chain was captured by sequencing in a study of blood T cell repertoires in COVID-19 (dated by TCRdb to 2018 to 2021). Regarding the research as a whole: Samples from collaborators originated in the United States, Italy and Spain and spanned both the acute and convalescent phases of COVID-19. The material from the prospective study consisted of cDNA or gDNA derived from T cells, B-cell-depleted T cells, or PBMCs. The dataset comprised deeply sampled blood TCRbeta repertoires from subjects exposed to, actively infected with, or recovered from COVID-19. The repertoires were released in a freely available public database intended as a resource for research on the immune response to SARS-CoV-2. The samples were drawn from the first 160 participants of the ongoing ImmuneRACE study and from 950 to 1,500 subjects provided by 6 global collaborators. Sample metadata almost always included a de-identified subject ID, COVID-19 status, age in years and sex. Where available, HLA class I and class II types were taken from metadata supplied by the sample provider and were not determined by assay-based typing.

The table lists this clone with a few counts. Its antigen target is currently unknown. No base quality values were provided; no much bigger clone lies one nucleotide off. V loses 7 bases of germline sequence and J loses 4 bases, and the interval between the two ends is 18 bases. From the cysteine through the phenylalanine, the CDR3 covers 14 amino acids. The retained sequence is limited to the CDR3, 42 bases, with the frame set at the first base. Sequences SQVTM (CDR1) and ANQGSEA (CDR2) are obtained from the germline V gene. Each collaborating institution followed its own protocols to collect whole blood in K2EDTA tubes. For TCRbeta analysis, collaborators shipped samples as frozen whole blood, isolated PBMCs, or DNA extracted from either of those sample types. The immunoSEQ Assay, a bias-controlled multiplex PCR, was used to amplify TCRbeta CDR3 regions from genomic DNA. As for how the authors treated the data: Nucleated cell counts per sample were estimated from amplification of reference gene primers within the assay. To quantify the absolute abundance of each unique TCRbeta CDR3 rearrangement, sequence reads were collapsed and filtered. For each sample, productive Simpson clonality was calculated by taking the square root of Simpson's diversity index across productive rearrangements. TCRdb took over this immuneACCESS table, retaining in-frame rearrangements with V and J assigned. Such tables are incomplete; in checked studies, under half of the missing clones stem from an unresolved V gene, and the remainder is unexplained. That table is the source of V, J and clone size, and D and trimming were worked out from the DNA. This sample gives approximately 190,000 clones in total; roughly 82% of them show up just once. The ten biggest clones cover more than 5% of the sample.

Overall results and qualifications from the work: The amount of clinical and demographic metadata varied by source and participant and was provided uncurated.

Recombination connected TRBV29-1 to TRBJ2-3, and the D gene may be TRBD1, 5 bases matching. The receptor's source is a young woman with acute or convalescent COVID-19. The material sequenced was peripheral blood. For the CDR3, the sequence is CSARVWAQADTQYF. Here is the DNA: TGCAGCGCCAGGGTTTGGGCGCAGGCAGATACGCAGTATTTT.